Given below is one T cell receptor beta chain in context. The target antigen is unknown. From the reads, TCRdb called clonotypes with MiXCR, one entry per CDR3 protein. The sample shows about 230,000 distinct CDR3 sequences, about 20% of them seen only once. This CDR3 region has 13 residues. Germline V gene sequence: CDR1 SEHNR, CDR2 FQNEAQ (reference sequence). Trimming pared 7 bases from V and 2 bases from J, leaving 11 bases between. This record belongs to a study of T cell repertoires in cytomegalovirus infection. Overall study findings and caveats: The cumulative frequency of public TCR beta families distinguished individuals who carried CMV together with the relevant HLA.

The chain joins TRBV7-9 to TRBJ1-1; D call uncertain. This receptor was identified in a human donor in good health (CMV status not recorded). Some clones in this sample may be carry-over from other donors' samples. The sample taken for sequencing was CD8+ T cells from PBMCs. The CDR3 DNA sequence: TGTGCCAGCACCCCATCACACAACACTGAAGCTTTCTTT. Translation: CASTPSHNTEAFF.